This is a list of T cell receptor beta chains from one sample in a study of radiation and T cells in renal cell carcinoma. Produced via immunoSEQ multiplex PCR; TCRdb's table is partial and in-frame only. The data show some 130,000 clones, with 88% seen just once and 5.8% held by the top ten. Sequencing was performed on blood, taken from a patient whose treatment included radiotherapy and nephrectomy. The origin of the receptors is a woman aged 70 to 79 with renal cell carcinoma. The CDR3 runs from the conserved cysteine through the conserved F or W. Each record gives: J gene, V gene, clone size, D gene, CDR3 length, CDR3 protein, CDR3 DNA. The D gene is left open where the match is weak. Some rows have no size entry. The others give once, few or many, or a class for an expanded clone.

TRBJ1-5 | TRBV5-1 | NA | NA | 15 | CASKDRPEGNQPQHF | TGCGCCAGCAAAGACAGGCCGGAGGGAAATCAGCCCCAGCATTTT
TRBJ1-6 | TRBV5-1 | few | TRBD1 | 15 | CASSFEGDRISPLHF | TGCGCCAGCAGCTTCGAAGGGGACAGAATTTCACCCCTCCACTTT
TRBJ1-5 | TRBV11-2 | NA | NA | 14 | CASSLDYPGRSQHF | TGTGCCAGCAGCTTAGATTACCCGGGGCGGTCCCAGCATTTT
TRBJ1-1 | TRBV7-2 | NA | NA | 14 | CASLQVWGNTEAFF | TGTGCCAGTTTACAGGTTTGGGGAAACACTGAAGCTTTCTTT
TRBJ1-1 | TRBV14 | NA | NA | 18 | CASSQDFFRGQGNTEAFF | TGTGCCAGCAGCCAAGATTTTTTCCGGGGGCAGGGGAACACTGAAGCTTTCTTT
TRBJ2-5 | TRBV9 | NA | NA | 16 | CASSVDGGSRLETQYF | TGTGCCAGCAGCGTAGATGGGGGGTCGCGCTTAGAGACCCAGTACTTC
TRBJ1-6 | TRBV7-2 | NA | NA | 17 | CASSLARATSNNSPLHF | TGTGCCAGCAGCTTAGCGAGGGCTACCTCTAATAATTCACCCCTCCACTTT
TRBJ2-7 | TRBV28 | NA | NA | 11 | CATVDPYEQYF | TGTGCCACCGTTGATCCCTACGAGCAGTACTTC
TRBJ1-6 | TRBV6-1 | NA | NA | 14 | CASSPPGTNSPLHF | TGTGCCAGCAGTCCTCCCGGGACTAATTCACCCCTCCACTTT
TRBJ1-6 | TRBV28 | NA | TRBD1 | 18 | CASTLGTGGPSYNSPLHF | TGTGCCAGCACCCTAGGGACAGGGGGACCCTCCTATAATTCACCCCTCCACTTT
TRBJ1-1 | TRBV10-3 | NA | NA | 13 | CAITGGQNTEAFF | TGTGCCATCACCGGGGGTCAGAACACTGAAGCTTTCTTT
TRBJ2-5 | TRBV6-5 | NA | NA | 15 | CASSYSGTSQETQYF | TGTGCCAGCAGTTACTCTGGGACATCTCAAGAGACCCAGTACTTC
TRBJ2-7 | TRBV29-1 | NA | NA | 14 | CSVAPLDGTFEQYF | TGCAGCGTTGCACCTCTAGACGGTACGTTCGAGCAGTACTTC
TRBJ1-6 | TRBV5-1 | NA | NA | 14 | CASSPRNMHSPLHF | TGCGCCAGCAGCCCTCGGAATATGCATTCACCCCTCCACTTT
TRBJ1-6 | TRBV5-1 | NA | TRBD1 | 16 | CASSLQGAGYNSPLHF | TGCGCCAGCAGCTTACAGGGGGCTGGTTATAATTCACCCCTCCACTTT
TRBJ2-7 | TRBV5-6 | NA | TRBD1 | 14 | CASSKTGSSYEQYF | TGTGCCAGCAGCAAGACAGGGAGCTCCTACGAGCAGTACTTC
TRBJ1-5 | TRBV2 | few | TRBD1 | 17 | CASSESGGRYSNQPQHF | TGTGCCAGCAGTGAGTCAGGGGGCCGATATAGCAATCAGCCCCAGCATTTT
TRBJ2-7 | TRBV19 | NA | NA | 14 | CASSIELGAGEQYF | TGTGCCAGTAGTATAGAACTGGGGGCAGGGGAGCAGTACTTC
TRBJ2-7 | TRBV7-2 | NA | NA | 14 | CASTRDLFSYEQYF | TGTGCCAGCACCCGCGACTTGTTCTCCTACGAGCAGTACTTC
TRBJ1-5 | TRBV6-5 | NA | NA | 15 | CASSRTAGGNQPQHF | TGTGCCAGCAGCAGGACAGCTGGGGGGAATCAGCCCCAGCATTTT
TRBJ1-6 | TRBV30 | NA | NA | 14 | CAWSSGHYHSPLHF | TGTGCCTGGAGTTCAGGACACTACCATTCACCCCTCCACTTT
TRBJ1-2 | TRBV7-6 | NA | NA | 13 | CASSLASGYGYTF | TGTGCCAGCAGCTTAGCGTCCGGATATGGCTACACCTTC
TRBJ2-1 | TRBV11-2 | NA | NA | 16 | CASSPGETRAYNEQFF | TGTGCCAGCAGCCCCGGAGAGACTAGGGCGTACAATGAGCAGTTCTTC
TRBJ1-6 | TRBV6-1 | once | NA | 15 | CASSGRSSYNSPLHF | TGTGCCAGCAGTGGTAGAAGCTCCTATAATTCACCCCTCCACTTT
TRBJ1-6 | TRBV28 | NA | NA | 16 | CASSFFVAGKYSPLHF | TGTGCCAGCAGTTTCTTCGTGGCAGGGAAGTATTCACCCCTCCACTTT
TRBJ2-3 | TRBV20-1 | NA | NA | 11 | CSAKGRDTQYF | TGCAGTGCTAAGGGCCGGGATACGCAGTATTTT
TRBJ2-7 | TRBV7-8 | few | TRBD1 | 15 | CASSFAGQGPYEQYF | TGTGCCAGCAGCTTCGCCGGACAGGGGCCCTACGAGCAGTACTTC
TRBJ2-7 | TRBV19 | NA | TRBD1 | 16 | CASRVKGTGSSYEQYF | TGTGCCAGTAGGGTAAAAGGGACAGGGAGCTCCTACGAGCAGTACTTC
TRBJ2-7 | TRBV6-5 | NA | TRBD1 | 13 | CASSNRQGYEQYF | TGTGCCAGCAGTAATAGACAGGGCTACGAGCAGTACTTC
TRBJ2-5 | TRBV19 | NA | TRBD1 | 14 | CASSIRRTGETQYF | TGTGCCAGTAGTATTCGTAGGACAGGAGAGACCCAGTACTTC
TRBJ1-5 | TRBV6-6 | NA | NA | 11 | CASKGSNDQHF | TGTGCCAGCAAGGGGTCAAACGACCAGCATTTT
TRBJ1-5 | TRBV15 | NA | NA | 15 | CATSSGGADNQPQHF | TGTGCCACCAGCAGTGGGGGGGCCGATAATCAGCCCCAGCATTTT
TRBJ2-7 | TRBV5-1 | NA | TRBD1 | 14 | CASSLTGQPYEQYF | TGCGCCAGCAGCTTGACGGGACAGCCCTACGAGCAGTACTTC
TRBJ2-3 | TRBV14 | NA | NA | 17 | CASSQDPRGASTDTQYF | TGTGCCAGCAGCCAAGACCCCAGGGGCGCTAGCACAGATACGCAGTATTTT
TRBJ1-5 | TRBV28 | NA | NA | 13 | CASSLFSNQPQHF | TGTGCCAGCAGTTTATTTAGCAATCAGCCCCAGCATTTT
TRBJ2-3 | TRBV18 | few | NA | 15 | CASSPRQTSTDTQYF | TGTGCCAGCTCACCACGGCAGACTAGCACAGATACGCAGTATTTT
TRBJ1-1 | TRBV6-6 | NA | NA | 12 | CASSRQDTEAFF | TGTGCCAGCAGTCGCCAGGACACTGAAGCTTTCTTT
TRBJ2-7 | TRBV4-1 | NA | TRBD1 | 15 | CASSQLDRALNEQYF | TGCGCCAGCAGCCAGTTAGACAGGGCTCTAAACGAGCAGTACTTC
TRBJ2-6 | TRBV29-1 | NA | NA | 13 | CSVGPLGANVLTF | TGCAGCGTGGGACCCCTAGGGGCCAACGTCCTGACTTTC
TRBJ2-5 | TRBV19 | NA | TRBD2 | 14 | CASSIWAGEETQYF | TGTGCCAGTAGTATTTGGGCGGGGGAAGAGACCCAGTACTTC
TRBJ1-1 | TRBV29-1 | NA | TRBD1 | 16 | CSVVRGGATKPLKAFF | TGCAGCGTTGTCAGGGGGGGCGCCACGAAGCCCCTGAAGGCTTTCTTT
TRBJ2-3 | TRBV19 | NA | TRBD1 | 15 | CASSRTGFHTDTQYF | TGTGCCAGTAGTAGGACAGGGTTCCACACAGATACGCAGTATTTT
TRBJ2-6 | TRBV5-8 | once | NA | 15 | CASSLEGSGANVLTF | TGTGCCAGCAGCTTGGAGGGGTCTGGGGCCAACGTCCTGACTTTC
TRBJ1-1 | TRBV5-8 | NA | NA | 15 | CASSHGGNSNTEAFF | TGTGCCAGCAGCCATGGGGGCAACTCGAACACTGAAGCTTTCTTT
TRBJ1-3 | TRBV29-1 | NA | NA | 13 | CSVDSSSGNTIYF | TGCAGCGTTGATAGCAGCAGTGGAAACACCATATATTTT
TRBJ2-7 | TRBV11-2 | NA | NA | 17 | CASSLDRRGESSYEQYF | TGTGCCAGCAGCTTAGATCGCAGGGGGGAGAGCTCCTACGAGCAGTACTTC
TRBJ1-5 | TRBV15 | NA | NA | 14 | CATSTRASNQPQHF | TGTGCCACCAGCACCCGGGCTTCCAATCAGCCCCAGCATTTT
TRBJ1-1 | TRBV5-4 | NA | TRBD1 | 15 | CASSTPTGERAEAFF | TGTGCCAGCAGCACACCGACAGGGGAAAGGGCTGAAGCTTTCTTT
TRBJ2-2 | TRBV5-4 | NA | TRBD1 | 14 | CASSGQGTTGELFF | TGTGCCAGCAGCGGACAGGGAACAACCGGGGAGCTGTTTTTT